Listed below are T cell receptor beta chains from one sample, sequenced in a study of T-cell memory formation after mild COVID-19. TCRdb called the 5' RACE reads again in MiXCR, with one record for every CDR3 protein. The data show about 560,000 distinct CDR3 sequences, with under 20% seen just once and more than 10% held by the top ten. Material for sequencing was PBMCs or a T cell subset sorted from them (not recorded which). The receptors were gathered from an adult woman who had mild COVID-19 (a few samples of this study predate the infection). Cell type and time point are not known. Each CDR3 is given with its conserved first and last residue. D genes are given only for firm matches. Rows give clone size only sometimes, using once, few, many, or a class for an expanded clone.

d_call	v_call	clone_size	j_call	cdr3_nt	cdr3_aa
TRBD1	TRBV20-1	NA	TRBJ1-5	TGCAGTGCTAGCAGGGGAAACAGGGGAGAGCCCCAGCATTTT	CSASRGNRGEPQHF
NA	TRBV3-1	few	TRBJ1-1	TGTGCCAGCAGGGGCCCCGGGGGGACTGAAGCTTTCTTT	CASRGPGGTEAFF
TRBD1	TRBV19	NA	TRBJ2-6	TGTGCCAGTCATACAGGGGAAATAGCTGGGGCCAACGTCCTGACTTTC	CASHTGEIAGANVLTF
NA	TRBV2	few	TRBJ2-1	TGTGCCAGCAGTGAAGACGCTAATGAGCAGTTCTTC	CASSEDANEQFF
NA	TRBV7-9	NA	TRBJ2-3	TGTGCCAGCAGTCGAGACATAGTGGGCACAGATACGCAGTATTTT	CASSRDIVGTDTQYF
TRBD2	TRBV24-1	NA	TRBJ2-1	TGTGCCACCCAGGGTGGGGCGGGGGGCGCCTACAATGAGCAGTTCTTC	CATQGGAGGAYNEQFF
NA	TRBV15	NA	TRBJ2-3	TGTGCCACCAGCAGATTACCCGGGAGTTCGTATTTT	CATSRLPGSSYF
TRBD2	TRBV7-3	few	TRBJ2-5	TGTGCCAGCAGCACCGGACTAGCTGGAACCCAGTACTTC	CASSTGLAGTQYF
NA	TRBV6-1	few	TRBJ2-7	TGTGCCAGCAGTGAAAAGGGAACCAGCTCCTACGAGCAGTACTTC	CASSEKGTSSYEQYF
TRBD2	TRBV2	NA	TRBJ2-2	TGTGCCAGCAGTGAACTCGCTAGCGGGAGTGGGGAGCTGTTTTTT	CASSELASGSGELFF
NA	TRBV5-6	NA	TRBJ2-3	TGTGCCAGCAGCTCCGGGAGGGGGCGGGGCAGCGATACGCAGTATTTT	CASSSGRGRGSDTQYF
TRBD2	TRBV11-2	NA	TRBJ2-1	TGTGCCAGCAGCTTAGTTAGCGGGGGAGGGTATGAGCAGTTCTTC	CASSLVSGGGYEQFF
NA	TRBV6-5	few	TRBJ2-7	TGTGCCAGCAGTAACGGGGACTCCGAGCAGTACTTC	CASSNGDSEQYF
TRBD2	TRBV24-1	NA	TRBJ2-3	TGTGCCACCAGTGACTGGACTAGCGGGAGAGCAGATACGCAGTATTTT	CATSDWTSGRADTQYF
NA	TRBV4-2	few	TRBJ1-2	TGTGCCAGCAGCCAAGGGATCAACGGCAACTATGGCTACACCTTC	CASSQGINGNYGYTF
NA	TRBV20-1	few	TRBJ1-1	TGCAGTGCTAGACGGTTGGGGGGCACTGAAGCTTTCTTT	CSARRLGGTEAFF
TRBD1	TRBV29-1	NA	TRBJ1-2	TGCAGCGGAACACGGGACAGCACTCCAACTTTCTTC	CSGTRDSTPTFF
NA	TRBV5-5	few	TRBJ1-6	TGTGCCAGCAGCTTGGTTCAGGGACATAATTCACCCCTCCACTTT	CASSLVQGHNSPLHF
TRBD2	TRBV7-2	many	TRBJ2-3	TGTGCCAGCAGCCCCCGGACTAGCGGGGGGGCGACAGATACGCAGTATTTT	CASSPRTSGGATDTQYF
NA	TRBV4-1	few	TRBJ2-7	TGCGCCAGCAGCCACGTGGTCCCCTACGAGCAGTACTTC	CASSHVVPYEQYF
NA	TRBV7-2	NA	TRBJ1-2	TGTGCCAGCAGCTTAACAGCCTCATTACCTAACTATGGCTACACCTTC	CASSLTASLPNYGYTF
TRBD2	TRBV4-3	NA	TRBJ2-3	TGCGCCAGCAGCCGGGGACTAGCGGGAGTCAAAGATACGCAGTATTTT	CASSRGLAGVKDTQYF
NA	TRBV6-6	few	TRBJ2-1	TGTGCCAGCAGGGTCCCCCTCCCAAGCTCCTACAATGAGCAGTTCTTC	CASRVPLPSSYNEQFF
NA	TRBV3-1	NA	TRBJ2-6	TGTGCCAGCAGCCAAACCAACGTCCTGACTTTC	CASSQTNVLTF
TRBD2	TRBV9	NA	TRBJ2-2	TGTGCCAGCAGCCCAGGACTAGCGGGAGCTGCCGGGGAGCTGTTTTTT	CASSPGLAGAAGELFF
NA	TRBV30	few	TRBJ2-3	TGTGCCTGGTTAGGACCCGAAGGGACGCAGTATTTT	CAWLGPEGTQYF
NA	TRBV9	many	TRBJ2-7	TGTGCCAGCAGCGTAGGGGACGCCTCCTACGAGCAGTACTTC	CASSVGDASYEQYF
TRBD2	TRBV12-3/TRBV12-4	few	TRBJ2-7	TGTGCCAGCAGTCGCTCTAGCGGGGGACCTCCCTACGAGCAGTACTTC	CASSRSSGGPPYEQYF